Each of the 29 T cell receptor beta chains below was sequenced from the same sample in a study of T cells in Graves' hyperthyroidism and ophthalmopathy. RNA transcripts gave rise to amplified TCR beta CDR3 regions. Carried out on the TCR CDR3, a first-round RT-PCR used the HTBI primer set. One entry per CDR3 protein results from TCRdb running MiXCR on the multiplex PCR reads. The profile shows about 290,000 distinct CDR3 sequences, roughly an eighth of them singletons. Sequencing was performed on blood. These receptors originate from a woman aged 35 to 49 with Graves' hyperthyroidism.

This clonotype was picked up a small number of times. This chain links TRBV5-4 with TRBJ2-1, with 10 bases that match TRBD1. This CDR3 contains 16 residues. CDR1 is SGHNT and CDR2 is YYREEE in the germline V gene (reference sequence). The V segment lost 0 bases and the J segment 4 bases; nucleotides outside the gene matches: 4. Written as DNA, the CDR3 is TGTGCCAGCAGCTTGGATCCGGGACAGGGGTACAATGAGCAGTTCTTC. Translating gives CASSLDPGQGYNEQFF.

Only a few counts were recorded for this clonotype. A much larger clone sits a single nucleotide away, making a read error possible. V and J are TRBV3-1 and TRBJ1-1; 7 bases are shared with TRBD1. Germline-derived CDR1 and CDR2 are LGHDT and YNNKEL (reference sequence). CDR3 size: 12 residues. The CDR3 protein is CAGSQLQGEAFF. Written as DNA, the CDR3 is TGTGCCGGCAGCCAGTTACAGGGGGAAGCTTTCTTT. Full variable domain (rest looked up from reference TRBV3-1 and TRBJ1-1): DTAVSQTPKYLVTQMGNDKSIKCEQNLGHDTMYWYKQDSKKFLKIMFSYNNKELIINETVPNRFSPKSPDKAHLNLHINSLELGDSAVYFCAGSQLQGEAFFGQGTRLTVV.

This clonotype was observed a few times. The chain combines TRBV12-5 with TRBJ2-1, with 7 bases that match TRBD2. The CDR3 runs to 15 residues. V was clipped by 0 bases and J by 8 bases; unmatched bases: 7. The germline CDR1 and CDR2 sequences are LGHNT and FRNRAP. CDR3 protein: CASGLVLRGSDEQFF. The CDR3 nucleotides are TGTGCTAGTGGTTTGGTACTGCGGGGGTCCGATGAGCAGTTCTTC.

This clonotype was recorded at least ten times. The junction and the germline gene differ at one end; a read error may be behind it. The gene calls are TRBV7-7 and TRBJ2-2; 11 bases map to TRBD2. The CDR3 consists of 18 residues. The germline V gene has CDR1 SSHAT and CDR2 FNYEAQ (reference sequence). The CDR3 bases are TGTGCTAGCAGCTTGAGACTAGCGGGGCCCCCTAACACCGGGGAGCTGTTTTTT. This gives the protein CASSLRLAGPPNTGELFF.

Ten or more counts support this clonotype. The rearrangement uses TRBV5-1 and TRBJ2-2; D may be TRBD1 (5 bases). The CDR3 sequence is 16 residues long. V was trimmed by 0 bases and J by 3 bases, leaving 12 bases between them. Germline CDR1 SGHRS, CDR2 YFSETQ. The CDR3 sequence: CASSLERGQYTGELFF. The CDR3 nucleotides are TGCGCCAGCAGCTTGGAGCGCGGACAATACACCGGGGAGCTGTTTTTT.

Many counts were recorded for this clonotype. This rearrangement joins TRBV20-1 to TRBJ1-6, with 9 bases identical to TRBD1. Looked up from germline, CDR1 is DFQATT and CDR2 is SNEGSKA (reference sequence). J was trimmed by 6 bases and V by 4 bases; bases with no gene match: 10. This CDR3 is built from 16 residues. CDR3 in DNA: TGCAGTGCTAAACTAGCGGGACAGGGATTTAATTCACCCCTCCACTTT. The encoded protein is CSAKLAGQGFNSPLHF.

Worth noting for this clonotype: A single base separates this from a much larger clone, so it may be a read error. The chain is built from TRBV5-1 and TRBJ1-1; D ambiguous. There are 13 residues in the CDR3. Germline V CDR1 and CDR2: SGHRS, YFSETQ. CDR3 nucleotide sequence: TGCGCCAGCAACTTGGCCGGTAGCACTGAAGCTTTCTTT. This encodes CASNLAGSTEAFF. The whole variable domain, remainder taken from reference TRBV5-1 and TRBJ1-1, is KAGVTQTPRYLIKTRGQQVTLSCSPISGHRSVSWYQQTPGQGLQFLFEYFSETQRNKGNFPGRFSGRQFSNSRSEMNVSTLELGDSALYLCASNLAGSTEAFFGQGTRLTVV.

At least ten counts were recorded for this clonotype. The V call is TRBV20-1, the J call TRBJ1-1, with 7 bases fitting TRBD1. CDR3 length equals 14 residues. Germline lookup yields CDR1 DFQATT and CDR2 SNEGSKA (reference sequence). CDR3 nucleotides: TGCAGCGCCTTAGAAGGGGGCGGGAACACTGAAGCTTTCTTT. This translates into CSALEGGGNTEAFF.

In regard to this clonotype: A much more abundant neighbour one base away suggests this may be a read error. This sequence joins TRBV4-2 and TRBJ1-2; the D is unclear. The V gene lost 0 bases and the J gene lost 3 bases, with 14 bases spanning the gap. The germline V gene has CDR1 LGHNA and CDR2 YNFKEQ. The CDR3 spans 16 residues. Here the CDR3 reads CASSQDVQFPYYGYTF. The CDR3, as DNA: TGTGCCAGCAGCCAAGATGTACAGTTCCCCTACTATGGCTACACCTTC.

This clonotype was recorded at least ten times. The chain couples TRBV6-2 or TRBV6-3 to TRBJ1-1, with 7 bases lining up with TRBD1. The CDR3 runs 12 residues. V was clipped by 6 bases and J by 11 bases; unmatched bases: 9. The germline gives CDR1 MNHEY, CDR2 SVGEGT. As DNA, the CDR3 is TGTGCCAGCAGCCTAGGGGGCGCGTTGGCTTTCTTT. It codes for CASSLGGALAFF.

V usage is TRBV7-9 and J usage is TRBJ2-7, with TRBD2 matching 12 bases. Per germline, CDR1 SEHNR and CDR2 FQNEAQ (reference sequence). V lost 0 bases, J lost 9 bases, and 9 bases stayed unmatched. This CDR3 spans 16 amino acids. The CDR3 sequence is CASSLAILAGGEGQYF. The CDR3 DNA reads TGTGCCAGCAGCTTAGCGATCCTAGCGGGAGGGGAAGGGCAGTACTTC. The entire variable domain, with the rest obtained from reference TRBV7-9 and TRBJ2-7, is as follows: DTGVSQNPRHKITKRGQNVTFRCDPISEHNRLYWYRQTLGQGPEFLTYFQNEAQLEKSRLLSDRFSAERPKGSFSTLEIQRTEQGDSAMYLCASSLAILAGGEGQYFGPGTRLTVT.

The chain joins TRBV7-9 to TRBJ2-2; TRBD1 matches 11 bases. Losses at the gene ends were 4 bases for V and 5 bases for J; bases not matched to a gene: 6. Germline-derived CDR1 and CDR2 are SEHNR and FQNEAQ (reference sequence). The CDR3 is 16 residues long. The CDR3 loop reads CASSSTDRGRTGELFF. CDR3 coding DNA: TGTGCCAGCAGCTCCACGGACAGGGGGCGGACCGGGGAGCTGTTTTTT.

This clonotype was seen at least ten times. The rearrangement joins TRBV11-2 to TRBJ2-1; 7 bases are shared with TRBD2. Germline V gene data show CDR1 as SGHAT and CDR2 as FQNNGV. V trimming: 4 bases; J trimming: 12 bases; junction bases outside the gene matches: 12. This CDR3 region has 14 residues. The CDR3 DNA follows: TGTGCCAGCAGCTCCGCCGGGGACTATACTGCGCAGTTCTTC. This translates into CASSSAGDYTAQFF.

This clonotype was seen a few times. The genes are TRBV19 and TRBJ2-2; perhaps TRBD2 as D (5 bases). Germline assignment: CDR1 LNHDA and CDR2 SQIVND (reference sequence). The length of the CDR3 is 13 residues. V lost 8 bases and J lost 5, with 12 bases in between. The CDR3 coding sequence is TGTGCCAGTGGGAGAACGGGGACCGGGGAGCTGTTTTTT. This translates into CASGRTGTGELFF.

V and J are TRBV4-1 and TRBJ2-7; 7 nucleotides line up with TRBD2. The CDR3 is 16 residues long. The V gene end was trimmed by 0 bases and the J gene end by 2 bases; junction bases not matched to a gene: 7. CDR1 is MGHRA, CDR2 YSYEKL, per germline. DNA for the CDR3: TGCGCCAGCAGCCAAGAATCTAGGCGGGGGACCTACGAGCAGTACTTC. As protein: CASSQESRRGTYEQYF.

This chain joins TRBV20-1 and TRBJ2-1, with TRBD1 as a possible D gene (6 bases). The germline gives CDR1 DFQATT, CDR2 SNEGSKA (reference sequence). The CDR3 totals 16 residues. The V end lost 4 bases, the J end lost 4 bases, and 20 bases lay between the germline ends. The CDR3 DNA sequence: TGCAGTGCTAACAAGAGGTCCGCCAGGGGTTACAATGAGCAGTTCTTC. It translates to CSANKRSARGYNEQFF.

The sample holds many counts of this clonotype. The genes are TRBV6-1 and TRBJ2-7, with a weak D call TRBD2 (6 bases). The germline V gene has CDR1 MNHNS and CDR2 SASEGT. V was shortened by 5 bases and J by 7 bases, with 18 bases between the two germline ends. The CDR3 covers 14 residues. CDR3 residues: CASSHRDSQAEQYF. CDR3 sequence (DNA): TGTGCCAGCAGTCACCGGGACTCACAAGCTGAGCAGTACTTC.

This clonotype was recorded at least ten times. The gene calls are TRBV29-1 and TRBJ1-1; 7 bases are shared with TRBD1. The V gene's germline CDR1 is SQVTM and CDR2 ANQGSEA. Trimming cost V 5 bases and J 0 bases; bases outside gene matches: 9. The CDR3 covers 15 residues. Written as DNA, the CDR3 is TGCAGCGTTAATTACGGGACAGTCATGAACACTGAAGCTTTCTTT. Encoded protein: CSVNYGTVMNTEAFF.

In its sample, this clonotype was seen a few times. The V and J genes are TRBV9 and TRBJ2-7; TRBD2 is a possible D gene (6 bases). Germline lookup yields CDR1 SGDLS and CDR2 YYNGEE. The CDR3 has 13 residues. The V and J ends lost 2 bases and 5 bases respectively, with 11 bases between them. The CDR3 DNA follows: TGTGCCAGCAGCGTCGGCGGGACCAACGAGCAGTACTTC. Its protein product is CASSVGGTNEQYF.

This chain uses TRBV5-1 with TRBJ2-1, with 14 bases matching TRBD2. Germline CDR1 SGHRS, CDR2 YFSETQ. V lost 4 bases to trimming and J lost 10 bases; unmatched junction nucleotides: 7. The CDR3 spans 15 residues. The DNA of the CDR3 is TGCGCCAGCAGCCTCCGACTAGCGGGAGGGGGAGAGCAGTTCTTC. As protein: CASSLRLAGGGEQFF.

In this sample, this clonotype turned up many times. V usage is TRBV19 and J usage is TRBJ2-1; 8 bases align to TRBD2. The V and J ends lost 10 bases and 9 bases, in that order; junction bases with no gene match: 17. The CDR3 runs to 15 residues. Germline V lookup: CDR1 LNHDA, CDR2 SQIVND (reference sequence). The CDR3 is CATKVGWREEVEQFF. The CDR3, as DNA: TGTGCCACCAAGGTCGGGTGGCGGGAGGAGGTTGAGCAGTTCTTC.

This clonotype has more than one count but fewer than ten. CDR3 sequence (DNA): TGTGCCAGCAGTGCCGGAGGGTGGGAGCAGCCCCAGCATTTT. It specifies CASSAGGWEQPQHF. V gene TRBV6-2 or TRBV6-3 combines with J gene TRBJ1-5, with D unresolved. From germline, CDR1 is MNHEY and CDR2 SVGEGT. V shed 5 bases and J shed 7 bases, with 15 bases lying between them. This CDR3 contains 14 residues.

This clonotype showed up just a few times. The chain uses TRBV14 and TRBJ2-3, with 10 bases that match TRBD2. Germline loops: CDR1 SGHDN, CDR2 FVKESK. With 4 bases clipped from V and 8 bases from J, the junction kept 6 bases outside the gene matches. This CDR3 is 14 amino acids long. The CDR3 nucleotides read TGTGCCAGCAGCCCAGCGGGAGGGCCGGCTACGCAGTATTTT. It yields the protein CASSPAGGPATQYF. Variable domain in full (rest from reference TRBV14 and TRBJ2-3): EAGVTQFPSHSVIEKGQTVTLRCDPISGHDNLYWYRRVMGKEIKFLLHFVKESKQDESGMPNNRFLAERTGGTYSTLKVQPAELEDSGVYFCASSPAGGPATQYFGPGTRLTVL.

This clonotype was counted many times. V usage is TRBV24-1 and J usage is TRBJ2-3; 8 bases are a match to TRBD2. CDR3 length: 13 residues. Germline assignment: CDR1 KGHDR and CDR2 SFDVKD. J lost 2 bases, V lost 10 bases, and 4 bases had no gene match. The CDR3 reads CATAGGATDTQYF. In DNA, the CDR3 is TGTGCCACTGCGGGGGGCGCCACAGATACGCAGTATTTT.

This clonotype was recorded a few times. The V and J genes are TRBV5-6 and TRBJ1-4; D call uncertain. Trimming cost V 4 bases and J 5 bases, with 18 bases left between them. Germline values: CDR1 SGHDT, CDR2 YYEEEE. This CDR3 has 16 residues. CDR3 sequence: CASSGFLAGPNEKLFF. CDR3 in DNA: TGTGCCAGCAGCGGGTTCTTGGCAGGACCAAATGAAAAACTGTTTTTT.

This clonotype was seen ten or more times. In nucleotides, the CDR3 is TGTGCCAGCAGCTTATCAGGGGCCATCCCCTACGAGCAGTACTTC. Protein product: CASSLSGAIPYEQYF. J is TRBJ2-7 and V is TRBV7-2; perhaps TRBD1 as D (6 bases). CDR1 and CDR2 from the germline V gene are SGHTA and FQGNSA. Deletions cut 2 bases from V and 2 bases from J, with 13 bases between. CDR3 length: 15 amino acids.

About this clonotype itself: A much bigger clone sits one base away, suggesting this may be a read error. The V and J genes are TRBV19 and TRBJ2-1; either TRBD1 or TRBD2 may supply D (5 bases each). Germline assignment: CDR1 LNHDA and CDR2 SQIVND (reference sequence). The CDR3 totals 17 residues. The CDR3 loop reads CATSTGIGEMGRDEQFF. The CDR3 DNA is TGTGCCACTAGTACGGGGATAGGGGAGATGGGTAGAGATGAGCAGTTCTTC.

This clonotype came up a few times. A much larger clone lies one base from this, so it may be a read error. The CDR3 sequence is CASSELGTGGHTF. For the CDR3, the DNA is TGTGCCAGCAGTGAATTAGGGACAGGTGGCCACACCTTC. V is TRBV2 and J is TRBJ1-2; 8 bases match TRBD1. Germline-derived CDR1 and CDR2 are SNHLY and FYNNEI. CDR3 size: 13 residues. The entire variable domain, with the rest obtained from reference TRBV2 and TRBJ1-2, is as follows: EPEVTQTPSHQVTQMGQEVILRCVPISNHLYFYWYRQILGQKVEFLVSFYNNEISEKSEIFDDQFSVERPDGSNFTLKIRSTKLEDSAMYFCASSELGTGGHTFGSGTRLTVV.

This clonotype has a count of ten or more. V usage is TRBV11-2 and J usage is TRBJ1-2, with a tentative D call TRBD1 (5 bases). The CDR3 contains 15 residues. CDR1 is SGHAT and CDR2 is FQNNGV in the germline V gene. Trimming stripped 1 base from V and 6 bases from J, with 15 bases between. The DNA for the CDR3 is TGTGCCAGCAGCTTAGTGGGGCAAGGAGTGGATGGCTACACCTTC. This sequence encodes CASSLVGQGVDGYTF.